The clone carrying this T cell receptor (beta chain) was recorded a few times. The CDR3 has 14 residues. Between the trimmed V and J ends, which lost 4 bases and 0 bases, there was a span of 7 bases. Germline V lookup: CDR1 ENHRY, CDR2 SYGVKD. This sample was included in a study of human T cells and chemical hapten exposure. Study at large: Throughout the roughly 24-week study, diphenylcyclopropenone was applied weekly to the patients' scalps.

Each CDR3 protein gets one entry after TCRdb re-called the RACE reads with MiXCR. The table lists about 190,000 distinct CDR3 sequences, approximately 24% of them singletons. Time point described: patch test 3, about 24 weeks after DPC sensitization. Treatment noted: therapeutic diphenylcyclopropenone sensitization with weekly scalp DPC. The sequence was collected from a woman between 35 and 50 years old with alopecia areata. Some clones in this sample may be carry-over from other donors' samples. V usage is TRBV10-3 and J usage is TRBJ2-1; the D call may be TRBD1 or TRBD2 (5 bases each). The source was whole blood, collected in connection with sensitization to the hapten diphenylcyclopropenone (DPC). The CDR3 bases are TGTGCCATCAGTGGGGGGAGCTCCTACAATGAGCAGTTCTTC. Its protein is CAISGGSSYNEQFF.